Listed below are T cell receptor beta chains from one sample, sequenced in a study of STAT5B mutations in CD4+ large granular lymphocyte leukemia. TCRdb keeps only in-frame clones here, not all; method: immunoSEQ multiplex PCR. The top ten clones hold approximately 1.2% of a sample with around 34,000 clones, around 85% of them seen once. Sequencing was performed on CD4+ T cells from blood buffy coats. The receptors originated from a human donor in good health. Both conserved end residues are part of each CDR3. The D gene is left open where the match is weak. Some rows mark clone size as missing; the rest say once, few, many or name a class of expanded clone.

D: .; J: TRBJ2-3; size: .; V: TRBV9; DNA: TGTGCCAGCAGCGTCGAGGGGCGCCTCACAGATACGCAGTATTTT; CDR3: CASSVEGRLTDTQYF
D: TRBD1; J: TRBJ2-7; size: .; V: TRBV19; DNA: TGTGCCAGTAGGCCCGGGACAGGGGCCTACGAGCAGTACTTC; CDR3: CASRPGTGAYEQYF
D: TRBD2; J: TRBJ2-7; size: .; V: TRBV5-1; DNA: TGCGCCAGCAGCTTGGTTAGCGGGAGCTACGAGCAGTACTTC; CDR3: CASSLVSGSYEQYF
D: .; J: TRBJ2-5; size: .; V: TRBV28; DNA: TGTGCCAGCAACGCTCCCGGGGCACAAGAGACCCAGTACTTC; CDR3: CASNAPGAQETQYF
D: TRBD2; J: TRBJ2-3; size: .; V: TRBV18; DNA: TGTGCCAGCTCACTCGGACTAGCGGGAGGTGAAGATACGCAGTATTTT; CDR3: CASSLGLAGGEDTQYF
D: .; J: TRBJ1-1; size: .; V: TRBV5-1; DNA: TGCGCCAGCAGCTTCACTTCAGGGAACACTGAAGCTTTCTTT; CDR3: CASSFTSGNTEAFF
D: .; J: TRBJ2-7; size: .; V: TRBV9; DNA: TGTGCCAGCAGCTCGTGTAGCCGTCTAAGTTGGGACTTCAGCTCCTACGAGCAGTACTTC; CDR3: CASSSCSRLSWDFSSYEQYF
D: TRBD1; J: TRBJ1-3; size: few; V: TRBV19; DNA: TGTGCCAGTAGTACGACAGGGGACGCTGGAAACACCATATATTTT; CDR3: CASSTTGDAGNTIYF
D: .; J: TRBJ1-2; size: .; V: TRBV28; DNA: TGTGCCAGCAGCTCCACCATGCGGAACTATGGCTACACCTTC; CDR3: CASSSTMRNYGYTF
D: .; J: TRBJ1-5; size: .; V: TRBV18; DNA: TGTGCCAGCTCACCCTCAAGGGCAAGGAATCAGCCCCAGCATTTT; CDR3: CASSPSRARNQPQHF
D: TRBD2; J: TRBJ2-3; size: .; V: TRBV6-4; DNA: TGTGCCAGCAGTCAGAGCGGGGCGAGCACAGATACGCAGTATTTT; CDR3: CASSQSGASTDTQYF
D: TRBD2; J: TRBJ2-7; size: .; V: TRBV5-1; DNA: TGCGCCAGCAGCCCCAGGACTAGCGGAGCCTACGAGCAGTACTTC; CDR3: CASSPRTSGAYEQYF
D: .; J: TRBJ2-7; size: .; V: TRBV9; DNA: TGTGCCAGCAGCGCGCTGGACTCCGCTTCCTACGAGCAGTACTTC; CDR3: CASSALDSASYEQYF
D: .; J: TRBJ2-5; size: .; V: TRBV7-6; DNA: TGTGCCAGCAGCTTAGACGGGACTGGGTTACAAGAGACCCAGTACTTC; CDR3: CASSLDGTGLQETQYF
D: .; J: TRBJ2-3; size: .; V: TRBV7-6; DNA: TGTGCCAGCAGCTTTGGGCTCCACACAGATACGCAGTATTTT; CDR3: CASSFGLHTDTQYF
D: TRBD2; J: TRBJ2-3; size: .; V: TRBV5-4; DNA: TGTGCCAGCAGCTCGGCGAAAGCGGGGGGGCAAGGAGATACGCAGTATTTT; CDR3: CASSSAKAGGQGDTQYF
D: .; J: TRBJ1-5; size: .; V: TRBV19; DNA: TGTGCCAGTAGTATCAAGGGAGACTTTGGTCAGCCCCAGCATTTT; CDR3: CASSIKGDFGQPQHF
D: TRBD1; J: TRBJ1-2; size: few; V: TRBV10-3; DNA: TGTGCCATCTCGGGACAGGGCGGCTATGGCTACACCTTC; CDR3: CAISGQGGYGYTF
D: TRBD1; J: TRBJ1-5; size: once; V: TRBV5-8; DNA: TGTGCCAGCAGCTGGGGGACAGGGTCGGATCAGCCCCAGCATTTT; CDR3: CASSWGTGSDQPQHF
D: .; J: TRBJ1-5; size: .; V: TRBV10-1; DNA: TGCGCCAGCAGTGAGTCCGGATCCCAGCCCCAGCATTTT; CDR3: CASSESGSQPQHF
D: .; J: TRBJ2-3; size: .; V: TRBV12-5; DNA: TGTGCTAGTGGTTCCATAGATACGCAGTATTTT; CDR3: CASGSIDTQYF
D: .; J: TRBJ2-7; size: .; V: TRBV30; DNA: TGTGCCTGGAGTACCGGGCAGTCCTACGAGCAGTACTTC; CDR3: CAWSTGQSYEQYF
D: .; J: TRBJ2-7; size: once; V: TRBV6-6; DNA: TGTGCCAGCAGTGGGGGGACCTACGAGCAGTACTTC; CDR3: CASSGGTYEQYF
D: .; J: TRBJ2-5; size: .; V: TRBV2; DNA: TGTGCCAGTAGCAAGAGAGAGACCCAGTACTTC; CDR3: CASSKRETQYF
D: .; J: TRBJ1-4; size: .; V: TRBV25-1; DNA: TGTGCCAGCAGTGAAGCTCGAAAAGGAAAACTGTTTTTT; CDR3: CASSEARKGKLFF
D: .; J: TRBJ1-3; size: .; V: TRBV7-9; DNA: TGTGCCAGCACACCGAGGATTGGAAACACCATATATTTT; CDR3: CASTPRIGNTIYF
D: TRBD1; J: TRBJ1-1; size: once; V: TRBV28; DNA: TGTGCCAGCACCCGGGACAGGGTTGTGACTGAAGCTTTCTTT; CDR3: CASTRDRVVTEAFF
D: .; J: TRBJ1-1; size: .; V: TRBV6-1; DNA: TGTGCCAGCAGTGAAGGGGGGCGTGACACTGAAGCTTTCTTT; CDR3: CASSEGGRDTEAFF
D: TRBD1; J: TRBJ2-7; size: .; V: TRBV11-3; DNA: TGTGCCAGCAGCCTGGGACAGGGGGCTTCCTACGAGCAGTACTTC; CDR3: CASSLGQGASYEQYF
D: .; J: TRBJ2-2; size: .; V: TRBV4-1; DNA: TGCGCCAGCAGCCTTACTATCAATCCCGCGAACACCGGGGAGCTGTTTTTT; CDR3: CASSLTINPANTGELFF
D: .; J: TRBJ1-2; size: once; V: TRBV9; DNA: TGTGCCAGCACCCTGGACGGCTATGGCTACACCTTC; CDR3: CASTLDGYGYTF
D: .; J: TRBJ1-1; size: .; V: TRBV11-1; DNA: TGTGCCAGCAGCTGGACGCCCAACAGGGCGAACACTGAAGCTTTCTTT; CDR3: CASSWTPNRANTEAFF
D: TRBD2; J: TRBJ2-1; size: once; V: TRBV5-1; DNA: TGCGCCAGCAGCGGCGGTAGCGGGAGGGAGCGGTACAATGAGCAGTTCTTC; CDR3: CASSGGSGRERYNEQFF
D: .; J: TRBJ1-4; size: .; V: TRBV5-4; DNA: TGTGCCAGCAGCTTGGGGGGCCGTGAAAAACTGTTTTTT; CDR3: CASSLGGREKLFF
D: .; J: TRBJ1-5; size: .; V: TRBV5-1; DNA: TGCGCCAGCAGCTTGTGGGGCGAGGGCAATCAGCCCCAGCATTTT; CDR3: CASSLWGEGNQPQHF
D: TRBD1; J: TRBJ1-6; size: .; V: TRBV10-3; DNA: TGTGCCATCAGTGAGGCGAGAAATTCCGGGACAGGGGCCTCACCCCTCCACTTT; CDR3: CAISEARNSGTGASPLHF
D: .; J: TRBJ2-7; size: .; V: TRBV5-1; DNA: TGCGCCAGCAGCTTGTTCTCTACCTACGAGCAGTACTTC; CDR3: CASSLFSTYEQYF
D: .; J: TRBJ2-7; size: .; V: TRBV7-2; DNA: TGTGCCAGCAGCTTAACGGCTTCTTACGAGCAGTACTTC; CDR3: CASSLTASYEQYF
D: TRBD2; J: TRBJ2-1; size: .; V: TRBV19; DNA: TGTGCCAGTAGGCGGGAGGGCGTTCACAATGAGCAGTTCTTC; CDR3: CASRREGVHNEQFF
D: .; J: TRBJ2-2; size: .; V: TRBV18; DNA: TGTGCCAGCTCACCAAACCGGGACGGAAACACCGGGGAGCTGTTTTTT; CDR3: CASSPNRDGNTGELFF
D: .; J: TRBJ2-5; size: .; V: TRBV18; DNA: TGTGCCAGCTCACCACCGCCAGGGGGGGAGACCCAGTACTTC; CDR3: CASSPPPGGETQYF
D: .; J: TRBJ1-2; size: .; V: TRBV7-8; DNA: TGTGCCAGCAGTGGCTTATCTTTGTCGGTTGGCTACACCTTC; CDR3: CASSGLSLSVGYTF
D: TRBD1; J: TRBJ2-5; size: .; V: TRBV7-2; DNA: TGTGCCAGCAGCGGGATGGGACAGTCCCAAGAGACCCAGTACTTC; CDR3: CASSGMGQSQETQYF
D: TRBD1; J: TRBJ2-5; size: .; V: TRBV7-9; DNA: TGTGCCAGCAGCCCCGGACAGGTGTGGTACTTC; CDR3: CASSPGQVWYF
D: TRBD1; J: TRBJ2-5; size: .; V: TRBV9; DNA: TGTGCCAGCAGCCCCGGACAGGGGGCGAGGGAGACCCAGTACTTC; CDR3: CASSPGQGARETQYF
D: .; J: TRBJ1-5; size: .; V: TRBV6-1; DNA: TGTGCCAGCAGTGGGGGGCTCCGGACAGCCACCCTTAGCAATCAGCCCCAGCATTTT; CDR3: CASSGGLRTATLSNQPQHF
D: .; J: TRBJ1-2; size: few; V: TRBV19; DNA: TGTGCCAGTAGTCCCGACTTGATTGGCTACACCTTC; CDR3: CASSPDLIGYTF
D: .; J: TRBJ2-7; size: .; V: TRBV4-3; DNA: TGCGCCAGCAGCCAAGATGCAGGGAGGCACGAGCAGTACTTC; CDR3: CASSQDAGRHEQYF
D: TRBD1; J: TRBJ1-3; size: .; V: TRBV28; DNA: TGTGCCAGCATGTGGGGGCAGGGGGCTTCTGGAAACACCATATATTTT; CDR3: CASMWGQGASGNTIYF
D: .; J: TRBJ2-7; size: .; V: TRBV2; DNA: TGTGCCAGCAGTGAACCCTTCTCCTACGAGCAGTACTTC; CDR3: CASSEPFSYEQYF
D: TRBD2; J: TRBJ2-7; size: .; V: TRBV28; DNA: TGTGCCAGCACCCAATCGGGGGGGTCCTACGAGCAGTACTTC; CDR3: CASTQSGGSYEQYF
D: TRBD1; J: TRBJ2-5; size: .; V: TRBV18; DNA: TGTGCCAGCTCAACAGGGGGAAGGGAGACCCAGTACTTC; CDR3: CASSTGGRETQYF
D: .; J: TRBJ1-5; size: .; V: TRBV19; DNA: TGTGCCAGTAGTATAAGCGCTACAGGCCTTCAGCCCCAGCATTTT; CDR3: CASSISATGLQPQHF